The present T cell receptor (beta chain) was sequenced within a study of blood T cell repertoires in COVID-19. Study in general: The United States, Italy and Spain were the sources of the acute and convalescent COVID-19 samples.

On this clone itself: Other DNA sequences in this sample translate to the same CDR3.

This CDR3 has 14 amino acids. Trimming removed 2 bases at V and 1 base at J, with 8 bases between. Germline V lookup: CDR1 KGHSH, CDR2 LQKENI. Sequencing used immunoSEQ multiplex PCR; TCRdb keeps in-frame clones, though not all of them. The table shows 200,000 or so clones, with about 86% occurring only once. The cohort comprised adults aged 18 to 89 years residing in about 25 US areas. The specimen sequenced was PBMCs or T cells enriched from blood (not recorded which). V usage is TRBV18 and J usage is TRBJ1-1, with D possibly TRBD1 on 5 matching bases. This clonotype originated in a woman aged 40 to 50 with acute COVID-19. Here the CDR3 DNA reads TGTGCCAGCTCACCAGGGCAGGGGAACACTGAAGCTTTCTTT. This codes for CASSPGQGNTEAFF.